The 32 T cell receptor beta chains below come from one sample, sequenced in a study of T-cell reconstitution after alpha-beta-depleted transplantation in children. As it was prepared, the TCRbeta library received unique molecular identifiers. TCRdb passed the PCR reads through MiXCR, listing each CDR3 protein once. The sample records around 380,000 distinct CDR3 sequences, roughly 10% being singletons. Sample: PBMCs from the stem cell graft donor, taken from the stem cell graft. These receptors all stem from a human donor who donated a stem cell graft to a child with acute myeloid leukemia.

This clonotype was picked up a small number of times. The chain combines TRBV28 with TRBJ2-7; 10 bases fit TRBD2. The length of the CDR3 is 15 residues. With 8 bases clipped from V and 4 bases from J, the junction kept 11 bases outside the gene matches. Per germline, CDR1 MDHEN and CDR2 SYDVKM. CDR3 coding DNA: TGTGCCAGCTATTCGAGCGGGAGGGCCCAATACGAGCAGTACTTC. Protein: CASYSSGRAQYEQYF.

This chain links TRBV7-2 with TRBJ2-2; 8 positions agree with TRBD1. Germline-derived CDR1 and CDR2 are SGHTA and FQGNSA. The CDR3 contains 15 residues. The V gene end was trimmed by 1 base and the J gene end by 7 bases; junction bases not matched to a gene: 5. The CDR3 loop reads CASSLVAGGNGELFF. The DNA for the CDR3 is TGTGCCAGCAGCTTAGTAGCAGGGGGCAACGGGGAGCTGTTTTTT.

This clonotype showed up many times. The J gene is TRBJ2-2, the V gene TRBV5-6; the match to TRBD1 covers 9 bases. Germline trimming cut 6 bases from V and 5 bases from J; bases unmatched to any gene: 8. CDR1 and CDR2 (germline): SGHDT, YYEEEE. This CDR3 contains 15 residues. CDR3 amino acids: CASTGGQGRTGELFF. CDR3 DNA sequence: TGTGCCAGCACCGGAGGACAGGGGAGGACCGGGGAGCTGTTTTTT.

The chain has TRBV20-1 and TRBJ2-7; 9 nucleotides agree with TRBD1. The CDR3 is 11 residues long. Trimming cost V 4 bases and J 6 bases; bases outside gene matches: 1. The germline gives CDR1 DFQATT, CDR2 SNEGSKA (reference sequence). Written as DNA, the CDR3 is TGCAGTGCTAACAGGGGGCGCGAGCAGTACTTC. This translates into CSANRGREQYF.

A few counts support this clonotype. V usage is TRBV5-1 and J usage is TRBJ2-7, with TRBD1 matching 9 bases. With V trimmed by 4 bases and J by 6 bases, 8 bases remained unmatched. Germline V gene lookup returns CDR1 SGHRS and CDR2 YFSETQ. The CDR3 has 14 amino acids. The CDR3 region is CASSPTTGGGEQYF. DNA of the CDR3: TGCGCCAGCAGCCCCACGACAGGGGGGGGCGAGCAGTACTTC.

Comments on this clonotype: The junction departs from the called germline gene at one end, perhaps through a read error. This sequence joins TRBV5-1 and TRBJ2-2; TRBD1 agrees at 7 bases. This CDR3 has 15 residues. Looked up from germline, CDR1 is SGHRS and CDR2 is YFSETQ. The CDR3 DNA sequence: TGCGCCAGCAACTTGGACAGGCCGAACACCGGGGAGCTGTTTTTT. It codes for CASNLDRPNTGELFF.

This clonotype was counted at least ten times. This chain uses TRBV11-2 with TRBJ2-7; the D gene is possibly TRBD2 (6 bases). Trimming stripped 2 bases from V and 1 base from J, with 9 bases between. The CDR3 covers 14 residues. CDR1 SGHAT and CDR2 FQNNGV come from the germline V gene. The CDR3 bases are TGTGCCAGCAGCTTACTTAGCGGATCCTACGAGCAGTACTTC. Translated, it gives CASSLLSGSYEQYF.

The chain is built from TRBV27 and TRBJ1-6; 10 nucleotides line up with TRBD1. Trimming at V came to 5 bases and at J to 8 bases, leaving 6 bases not matched to a gene. The CDR3 sequence is 15 residues long. Germline assignment: CDR1 MNHEY and CDR2 SMNVEV (reference sequence). CDR3 sequence: CASSPRTGGYSPLHF. The CDR3 nucleotides read TGTGCCAGCAGTCCACGGACAGGGGGTTATTCACCCCTCCACTTT.

This clonotype showed up just a few times. As DNA, the CDR3 is TGCGCCAGCAGCTCCCACAACAGGAACACTGAAGCTTTCTTT. Translation gives CASSSHNRNTEAFF. V usage is TRBV5-1 and J usage is TRBJ1-1; D is uncertain. The CDR3 is 14 residues long. Germline V gene sequence: CDR1 SGHRS, CDR2 YFSETQ. Trimming removed 3 bases from V and 1 base from J, with 10 bases in between.

This clonotype came up a few times. The rearrangement uses TRBV4-1 and TRBJ1-3; D might be TRBD1 (5 bases). Germline values: CDR1 MGHRA, CDR2 YSYEKL. V lost 4 bases and J 4 bases, leaving 23 bases between the germline ends. This CDR3 contains 18 residues. The CDR3 DNA sequence: TGCGCCAGCAGCCGGGCTCCGACAGACAGAAACTTAGGAAACACCATATATTTT. Residues: CASSRAPTDRNLGNTIYF.

Ten or more counts support this clonotype. The J gene is TRBJ2-6, the V gene TRBV6-1; D is uncertain. Trimming took off 6 bases at V and 4 bases at J, with 7 bases between the two ends. Germline V gene sequence: CDR1 MNHNS, CDR2 SASEGT. CDR3 length: 13 amino acids. CDR3 sequence reads: CASRPLGANVLTF. CDR3 in DNA: TGTGCCAGCAGGCCTTTGGGGGCCAACGTCCTGACTTTC.

In its sample, this clonotype was seen a few times. Written as DNA, the CDR3 is TGTGCCAGCAGTCACCTGGGCGCGGGGGGGAACACTGAAGCTTTCTTT. It codes for CASSHLGAGGNTEAFF. V gene TRBV27 combines with J gene TRBJ1-1, with D maybe TRBD1 (5 bases). This CDR3 has 16 residues. V was shortened by 5 bases and J by 1 base, with 17 bases between the two germline ends. The germline V gene has CDR1 MNHEY and CDR2 SMNVEV (reference sequence).

The J gene is TRBJ2-5, the V gene TRBV4-2, with a tentative D call TRBD2 (5 bases). V lost 3 bases and J 2 bases, leaving 19 bases between the germline ends. The CDR3 covers 17 residues. Germline V gene lookup returns CDR1 LGHNA and CDR2 YNFKEQ. CDR3 bases: TGTGCCAGCAGCCACGGACTCGATCTTTGGGGTCAAGAGACCCAGTACTTC. It encodes CASSHGLDLWGQETQYF.

This clonotype has a handful of counts. The V call is TRBV12-3 or TRBV12-4, the J call TRBJ2-1; D is possibly TRBD2 (6 bases). Trimming left V 6 bases short and J 10 bases short, with 13 bases between. The length of the CDR3 is 12 residues. CDR3 loop: CASSPGVLEQFF. The CDR3 region has the DNA TGTGCCAGCAGCCCGGGGGTTTTAGAGCAGTTCTTC.

The chain recombines TRBV4-1 with TRBJ2-3, with 11 bases aligning to TRBD2. Germline CDR1 and CDR2: MGHRA and YSYEKL. Trimming at V came to 1 base and at J to 0 bases, leaving 6 bases not matched to a gene. CDR3 length equals 18 residues. CDR3 residues: CASSQVSTSGTSTDTQYF. CDR3 DNA: TGCGCCAGCAGCCAAGTTTCGACTAGCGGGACTAGCACAGATACGCAGTATTTT.

The chain employs TRBV2 and TRBJ2-3; D perhaps matches TRBD1 (5 bases). V was pared by 8 bases and J by 2 bases, with 14 bases between. CDR1 and CDR2 from the germline V gene are SNHLY and FYNNEI. The CDR3 is made up of 14 amino acids. CDR3 sequence reads: CASPWQGNTDTQYF. Written as DNA, the CDR3 is TGTGCCAGCCCTTGGCAGGGCAACACAGATACGCAGTATTTT.

The chain links TRBV12-5 to TRBJ1-5; possibly TRBD1 for D (6 bases). Germline CDR1 reads LGHNT; CDR2 reads FRNRAP. V was cut by 4 bases and J by 5 bases, with 15 bases left in between. This CDR3 has 15 amino acids. CDR3 sequence reads: CASGSGGGGHQPQHF. The CDR3 DNA follows: TGTGCTAGTGGTTCCGGGGGCGGGGGCCATCAGCCCCAGCATTTT.

This chain uses TRBV3-1 with TRBJ2-7; 11 nucleotides agree with TRBD2. The V and J ends lost 0 bases and 1 base, in that order; junction bases with no gene match: 2. The CDR3 is 16 residues long. Germline V gene lookup returns CDR1 LGHDT and CDR2 YNNKEL (reference sequence). The CDR3 protein is CASSQDGTSGSYEQYF. CDR3 DNA: TGTGCCAGCAGCCAAGACGGGACTAGCGGTTCCTACGAGCAGTACTTC.

This clonotype has a handful of counts. The CDR3 region is CSATGTSTGELFF. The CDR3 DNA follows: TGCAGTGCAACCGGGACTTCCACCGGGGAGCTGTTTTTT. The V gene is TRBV20-1, the J gene TRBJ2-2, with a weak D call TRBD2 (6 bases). V was trimmed by 6 bases and J by 4 bases, leaving 12 bases between them. Germline CDR1 is DFQATT and CDR2 is SNEGSKA (reference sequence). The CDR3 has 13 residues.

The chain couples TRBV12-3 or TRBV12-4 to TRBJ2-1, with D possibly being TRBD1 (6 bases). V was clipped by 6 bases and J by 10 bases, with 13 bases between them. This CDR3 spans 12 amino acids. CDR3 bases: TGTGCCAGCAGCCCTACAGGGTACGAGCAGTTCTTC. Its protein product is CASSPTGYEQFF.

V is TRBV14 and J is TRBJ2-5; D gene uncertain. The CDR3 has 18 residues. V was pared by 0 bases and J by 0 bases, with 17 bases between. The V gene's germline CDR1 is SGHDN and CDR2 FVKESK. The CDR3 is CASSQDELTTGYQETQYF. CDR3 bases: TGTGCCAGCAGCCAAGACGAGCTCACCACCGGGTACCAAGAGACCCAGTACTTC.

V gene TRBV5-1 combines with J gene TRBJ2-7; D call uncertain. Germline CDR1 SGHRS, CDR2 YFSETQ. Between the trimmed V and J ends, which lost 0 bases and 2 bases, there was a span of 6 bases. This CDR3 is built from 13 residues. DNA of the CDR3: TGCGCCAGCAGCTTGGACGGCCCCTACGAGCAGTACGTC. Translating it yields CASSLDGPYEQYV.

This clonotype appeared a few times. This chain joins TRBV6-5 and TRBJ2-7; 8 bases are shared with TRBD2. Per the germline V gene, CDR1 is MNHEY and CDR2 is SVGAGI. The CDR3 is made up of 16 amino acids. The V and J ends lost 0 bases and 3 bases, in that order; junction bases with no gene match: 7. CDR3 sequence (DNA): TGTGCCAGCAGTTACTCGGGAGCGGGAGTTATCTACGAGCAGTACTTC. This encodes CASSYSGAGVIYEQYF.

Regarding this clonotype: Lacking the conserved final phenylalanine or tryptophan, this CDR3 likely reflects a read error. The chain joins TRBV2 to TRBJ2-1; D gene ambiguous. Trimming removed 9 bases from V and 5 bases from J, with 8 bases in between. The CDR3 is 11 amino acids. Germline lookup yields CDR1 SNHLY and CDR2 FYNNEI. CDR3: CASKDNNEQFL. The CDR3 DNA follows: TGTGCCAGTAAGGATAACAATGAGCAGTTCTTG.

The sample holds many counts of this clonotype. The chain employs TRBV6-5 and TRBJ1-2; TRBD1 might be the D (6 bases). This CDR3 contains 15 residues. The V end lost 5 bases, the J end lost 4 bases, and 17 bases lay between the germline ends. Germline V gene sequence: CDR1 MNHEY, CDR2 SVGAGI. CDR3 nucleotides: TGTGCCAGCAGTACGCGACAGGCCAAGGGCTATGGCTACACCTTC. Amino acid sequence: CASSTRQAKGYGYTF.

This clonotype has more than one count but fewer than ten. The chain is built from TRBV12-3 or TRBV12-4 and TRBJ2-4; D is perhaps TRBD1 (7 bases). The CDR3 contains 15 residues. V lost 5 bases, J lost 3 bases, and 14 bases lay in between. Here the CDR3 reads CASSLQGGVKNIQYF. CDR3 nucleotides: TGTGCCAGCAGTCTCCAGGGGGGAGTCAAAAACATTCAGTACTTC.

This clonotype was seen more than once but under ten times. V usage is TRBV29-1 and J usage is TRBJ1-1; 7 nucleotides match TRBD1. From germline, CDR1 is SQVTM and CDR2 ANQGSEA. This CDR3 spans 14 amino acids. Unmatched junction bases numbered 5, after V lost 4 bases and J lost 0 bases. CDR3 residues: CSVGDSLLNTEAFF. CDR3 in DNA: TGCAGCGTTGGGGACAGCCTTCTGAACACTGAAGCTTTCTTT. The whole variable domain, remainder taken from reference TRBV29-1 and TRBJ1-1, is SAVISQKPSRDICQRGTSLTIQCQVDSQVTMMFWYRQQPGQSLTLIATANQGSEATYESGFVIDKFPISRPNLTFSTLTVSNMSPEDSSIYLCSVGDSLLNTEAFFGQGTRLTVV.

This clonotype was seen a few times. The chain uses TRBV3-1 and TRBJ1-6, with 10 bases fitting TRBD1. CDR1 and CDR2 from the germline V gene are LGHDT and YNNKEL (reference sequence). The CDR3 is made up of 16 amino acids. V trimming: 1 base; J trimming: 7 bases; junction bases outside the gene matches: 4. The CDR3 sequence is CASSQGEGQGNSPLHF. The CDR3 nucleotides are TGTGCCAGCAGCCAAGGCGAGGGACAGGGGAATTCACCCCTCCACTTT.

This clonotype has ten or more counts. V and J are TRBV12-3 or TRBV12-4 and TRBJ2-4, with D maybe TRBD1 (7 bases). With 3 bases removed from V and 6 bases from J, the gap between germline ends came to 15 bases. The CDR3 runs 15 residues. CDR3 nucleotide sequence: TGTGCCAGCAGTTTGGGGCAGGGGGGAGGAAACATTCAGTACTTC. Translating gives CASSLGQGGGNIQYF.

Only a few counts were recorded for this clonotype. The CDR3 sequence: CASRRFISGGKNTEAFF. CDR3 bases: TGTGCCAGCAGACGATTCATCTCCGGGGGGAAGAACACTGAAGCTTTCTTT. The chain uses TRBV6-1 and TRBJ1-1; D perhaps matches TRBD1 (5 bases). Germline V gives CDR1 MNHNS, CDR2 SASEGT. This CDR3 has 17 amino acids. Trimming removed 6 bases from V and 1 base from J, with 21 bases in between.

The rearrangement joins TRBV5-1 to TRBJ2-7; D may be TRBD1 (6 bases). Germline V lookup: CDR1 SGHRS, CDR2 YFSETQ. CDR3 size: 16 residues. Trimming removed 2 bases from V and 0 bases from J, with 15 bases in between. CDR3 residues: CASSFGQLTDSYEQYF. As DNA, the CDR3 is TGCGCCAGCAGCTTTGGACAGCTGACAGACTCCTACGAGCAGTACTTC.

The genes are TRBV6-1 and TRBJ2-1; D gene unclear. V lost 5 bases, J lost 0 bases, and 14 bases lay in between. Germline V gene data show CDR1 as MNHNS and CDR2 as SASEGT. CDR3 length: 16 amino acids. The CDR3 bases are TGTGCCAGCAGTCCCCTCTCTTGGAGCTCCTACAATGAGCAGTTCTTC. It encodes CASSPLSWSSYNEQFF.